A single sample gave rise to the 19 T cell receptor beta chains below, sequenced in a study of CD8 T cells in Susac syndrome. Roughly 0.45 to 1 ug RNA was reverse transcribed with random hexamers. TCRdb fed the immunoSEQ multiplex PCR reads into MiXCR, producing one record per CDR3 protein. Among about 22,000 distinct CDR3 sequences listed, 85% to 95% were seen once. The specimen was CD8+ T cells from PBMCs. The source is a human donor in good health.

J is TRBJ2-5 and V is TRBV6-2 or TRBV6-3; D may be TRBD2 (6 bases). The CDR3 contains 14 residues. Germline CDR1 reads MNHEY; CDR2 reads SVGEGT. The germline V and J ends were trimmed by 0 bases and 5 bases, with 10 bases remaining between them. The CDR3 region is CASSYSEEGETQYF. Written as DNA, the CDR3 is TGTGCCAGCAGTTACTCGGAGGAGGGGGAGACCCAGTACTTC.

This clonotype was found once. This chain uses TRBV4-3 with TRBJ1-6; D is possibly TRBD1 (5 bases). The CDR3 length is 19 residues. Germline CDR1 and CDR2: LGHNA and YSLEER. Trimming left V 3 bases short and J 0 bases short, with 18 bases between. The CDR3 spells CASSQTTTGSVSYNSPLHF. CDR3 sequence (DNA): TGCGCCAGCAGCCAGACCACCACAGGATCCGTCTCCTATAATTCACCCCTCCACTTT.

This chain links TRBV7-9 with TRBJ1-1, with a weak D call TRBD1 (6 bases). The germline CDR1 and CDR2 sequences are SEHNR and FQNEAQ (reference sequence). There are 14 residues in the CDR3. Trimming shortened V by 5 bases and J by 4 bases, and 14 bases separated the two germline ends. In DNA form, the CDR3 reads TGTGCCAGCAGCCTCTTGGGGGACACCACTGAAGCTTTCTTT. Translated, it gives CASSLLGDTTEAFF.

This CDR3 reads CASSGTGTGVDNEQFF. The CDR3 nucleotides read TGCGCCAGCAGCGGTACCGGGACAGGGGTTGACAATGAGCAGTTCTTC. The chain recombines TRBV5-1 with TRBJ2-1; the match to TRBD1 covers 10 bases. CDR1 and CDR2 (germline): SGHRS, YFSETQ. After removal of 4 bases from V and 5 bases from J, the junction contained 9 bases not matched to a gene. The CDR3 covers 16 residues. Using reference TRBV5-1 and TRBJ2-1 for the parts outside the CDR3, the full variable domain is KAGVTQTPRYLIKTRGQQVTLSCSPISGHRSVSWYQQTPGQGLQFLFEYFSETQRNKGNFPGRFSGRQFSNSRSEMNVSTLELGDSALYLCASSGTGTGVDNEQFFGPGTRLTVL.

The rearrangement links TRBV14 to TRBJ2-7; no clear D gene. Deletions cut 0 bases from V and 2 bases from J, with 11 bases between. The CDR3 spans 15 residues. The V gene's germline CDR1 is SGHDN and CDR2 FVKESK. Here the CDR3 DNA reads TGTGCCAGCAGCCAAGATGAGGCCATGCCCTACGAGCAGTACTTC. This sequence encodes CASSQDEAMPYEQYF.

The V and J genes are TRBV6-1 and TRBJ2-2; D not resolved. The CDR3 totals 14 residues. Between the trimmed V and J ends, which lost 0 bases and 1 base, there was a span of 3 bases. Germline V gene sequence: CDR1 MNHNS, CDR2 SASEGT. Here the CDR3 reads CASSEARNTGELFF. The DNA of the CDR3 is TGTGCCAGCAGTGAAGCGCGGAACACCGGGGAGCTGTTTTTT.

CDR3 in amino acids: CASRLQGYNEQFF. The CDR3 DNA follows: TGTGCCAGCAGACTCCAGGGGTACAATGAGCAGTTCTTC. The rearrangement joins TRBV5-8 to TRBJ2-1; D is possibly TRBD1 (6 bases). Deletions cut 5 bases from V and 4 bases from J, with 10 bases between. Germline V gene data show CDR1 as SGHTS and CDR2 as YDEGEE. The CDR3 runs 13 residues. Full variable domain (remainder filled in from reference TRBV5-8 and TRBJ2-1): EAGVTQSPTHLIKTRGQQATLRCSPISGHTSVYWYQQALGLGLQFLLWYDEGEERNRGNFPPRFSGRQFPNYSSELNVNALELEDSALYLCASRLQGYNEQFFGPGTRLTVL.

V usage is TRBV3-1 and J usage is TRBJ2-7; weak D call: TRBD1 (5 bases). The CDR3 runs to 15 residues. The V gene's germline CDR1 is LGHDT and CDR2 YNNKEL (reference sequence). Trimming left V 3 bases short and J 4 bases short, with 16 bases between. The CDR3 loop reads CASSHKDRRGYEQYF. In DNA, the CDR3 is TGTGCCAGCAGCCACAAAGATCGAAGGGGTTACGAGCAGTACTTC.

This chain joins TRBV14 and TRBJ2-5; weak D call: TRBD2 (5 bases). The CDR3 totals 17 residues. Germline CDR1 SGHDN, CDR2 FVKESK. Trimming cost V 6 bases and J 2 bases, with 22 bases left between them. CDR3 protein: CASSHRVRRRSQETQYF. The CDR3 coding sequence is TGTGCCAGCAGTCACCGGGTCCGTCGGAGGAGTCAAGAGACCCAGTACTTC.

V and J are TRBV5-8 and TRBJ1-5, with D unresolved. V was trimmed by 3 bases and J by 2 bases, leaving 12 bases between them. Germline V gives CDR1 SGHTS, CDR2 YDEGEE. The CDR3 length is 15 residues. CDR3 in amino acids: CASSSTADGNQPQHF. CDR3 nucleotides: TGTGCCAGCAGCTCAACGGCCGATGGCAATCAGCCCCAGCATTTT. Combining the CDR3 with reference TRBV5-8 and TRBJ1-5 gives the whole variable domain EAGVTQSPTHLIKTRGQQATLRCSPISGHTSVYWYQQALGLGLQFLLWYDEGEERNRGNFPPRFSGRQFPNYSSELNVNALELEDSALYLCASSSTADGNQPQHFGDGTRLSIL.

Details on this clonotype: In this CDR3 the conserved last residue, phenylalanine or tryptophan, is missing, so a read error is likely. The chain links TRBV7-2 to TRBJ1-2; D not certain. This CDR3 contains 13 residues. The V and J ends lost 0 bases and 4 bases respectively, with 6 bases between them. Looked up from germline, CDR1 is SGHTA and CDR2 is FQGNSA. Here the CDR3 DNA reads TGTGCCAGCAGCTTAGCTTACGGCTATGGCTACACCCTC. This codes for CASSLAYGYGYTL.

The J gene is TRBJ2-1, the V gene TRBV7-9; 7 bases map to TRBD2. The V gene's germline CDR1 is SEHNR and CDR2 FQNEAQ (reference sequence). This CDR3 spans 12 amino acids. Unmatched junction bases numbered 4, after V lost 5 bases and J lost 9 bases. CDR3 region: CASSRGGLEQFF. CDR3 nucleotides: TGTGCCAGCAGCCGGGGAGGGCTTGAGCAGTTCTTC.

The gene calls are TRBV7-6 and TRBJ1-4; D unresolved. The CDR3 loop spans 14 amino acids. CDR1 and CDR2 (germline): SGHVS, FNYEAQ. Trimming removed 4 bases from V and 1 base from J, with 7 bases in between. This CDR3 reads CASSWVGTNEKLFF. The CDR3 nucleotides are TGTGCCAGCAGCTGGGTTGGAACTAATGAAAAACTGTTTTTT.

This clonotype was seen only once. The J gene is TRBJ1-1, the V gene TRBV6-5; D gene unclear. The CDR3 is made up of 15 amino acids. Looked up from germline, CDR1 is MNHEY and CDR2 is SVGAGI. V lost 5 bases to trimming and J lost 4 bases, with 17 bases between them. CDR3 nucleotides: TGTGCCAGCAGTCCCTTAGGAGGCATCCGCACTGAAGCTTTCTTT. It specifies CASSPLGGIRTEAFF.

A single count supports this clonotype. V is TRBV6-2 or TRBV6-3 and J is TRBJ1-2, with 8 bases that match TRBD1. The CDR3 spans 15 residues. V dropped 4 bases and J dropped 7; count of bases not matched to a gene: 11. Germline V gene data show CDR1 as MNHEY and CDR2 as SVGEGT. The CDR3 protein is CASSSITTGAVGYTF. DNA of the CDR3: TGTGCCAGCAGTTCCATCACGACAGGGGCGGTTGGCTACACCTTC.

CDR3 sequence reads: CASSSPPETGGVYF. The CDR3 nucleotides are TGTGCCAGCAGCTCACCACCTGAGACAGGGGGCGTCTACTTC. The chain uses TRBV7-9 and TRBJ2-7; TRBD1 agrees at 10 bases. With 4 bases clipped from V and 13 bases from J, the junction kept 13 bases outside the gene matches. Germline CDR1 is SEHNR and CDR2 is FQNEAQ (reference sequence). The CDR3 sequence is 14 residues long.

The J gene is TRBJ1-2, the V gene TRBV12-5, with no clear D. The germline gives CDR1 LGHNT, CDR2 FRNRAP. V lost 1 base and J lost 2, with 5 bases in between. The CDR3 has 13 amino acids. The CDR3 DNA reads TGTGCTAGTGGTTTGGGGGGAAACTATGGCTACACCTTC. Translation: CASGLGGNYGYTF.

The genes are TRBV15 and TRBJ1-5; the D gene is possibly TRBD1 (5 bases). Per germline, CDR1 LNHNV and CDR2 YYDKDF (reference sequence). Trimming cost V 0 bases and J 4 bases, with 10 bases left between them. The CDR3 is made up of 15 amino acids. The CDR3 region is CATSRDWTTNQPQHF. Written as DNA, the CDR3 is TGTGCCACCAGCAGAGATTGGACAACGAATCAGCCCCAGCATTTT.

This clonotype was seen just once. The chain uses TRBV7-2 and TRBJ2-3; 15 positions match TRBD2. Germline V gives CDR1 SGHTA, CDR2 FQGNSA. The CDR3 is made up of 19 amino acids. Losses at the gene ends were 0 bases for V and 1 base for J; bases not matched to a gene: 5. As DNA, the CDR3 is TGTGCCAGCAGCTTAGCGTGGACTAGCGGGGGGGGCGGCACAGATACGCAGTATTTT. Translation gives CASSLAWTSGGGGTDTQYF.